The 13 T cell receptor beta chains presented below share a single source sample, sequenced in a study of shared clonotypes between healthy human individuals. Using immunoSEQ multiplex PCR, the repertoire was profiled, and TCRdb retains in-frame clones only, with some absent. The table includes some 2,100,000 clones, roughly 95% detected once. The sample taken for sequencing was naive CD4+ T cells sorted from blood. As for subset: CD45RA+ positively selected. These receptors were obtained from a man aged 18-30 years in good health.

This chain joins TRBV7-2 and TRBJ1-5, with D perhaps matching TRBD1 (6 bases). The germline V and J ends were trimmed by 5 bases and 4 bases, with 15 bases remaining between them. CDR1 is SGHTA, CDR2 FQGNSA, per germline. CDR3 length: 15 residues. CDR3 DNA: TGTGCCAGCAGCCCCCGACAGGCGGGTAATCAGCCCCAGCATTTT. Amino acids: CASSPRQAGNQPQHF.

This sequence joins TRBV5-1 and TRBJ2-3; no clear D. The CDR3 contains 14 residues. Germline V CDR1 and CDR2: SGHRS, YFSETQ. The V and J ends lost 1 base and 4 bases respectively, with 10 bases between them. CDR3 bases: TGCGCCAGCAGCTTGCCCAGCCCCGCAGATACGCAGTATTTT. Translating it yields CASSLPSPADTQYF. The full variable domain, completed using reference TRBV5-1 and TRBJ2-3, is KAGVTQTPRYLIKTRGQQVTLSCSPISGHRSVSWYQQTPGQGLQFLFEYFSETQRNKGNFPGRFSGRQFSNSRSEMNVSTLELGDSALYLCASSLPSPADTQYFGPGTRLTVL.

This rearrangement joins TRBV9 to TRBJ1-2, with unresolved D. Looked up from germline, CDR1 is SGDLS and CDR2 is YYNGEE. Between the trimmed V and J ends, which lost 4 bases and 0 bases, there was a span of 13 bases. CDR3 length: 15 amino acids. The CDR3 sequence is CASSPDGKANYGYTF. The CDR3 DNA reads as TGTGCCAGCAGCCCTGACGGAAAAGCTAACTATGGCTACACCTTC.

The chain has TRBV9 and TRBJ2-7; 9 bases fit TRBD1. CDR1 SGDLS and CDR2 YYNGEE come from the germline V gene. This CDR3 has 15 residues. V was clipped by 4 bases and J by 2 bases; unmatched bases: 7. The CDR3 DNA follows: TGTGCCAGCAGCCTCGGGACAGGGTCAACCTACGAGCAGTACTTC. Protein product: CASSLGTGSTYEQYF.

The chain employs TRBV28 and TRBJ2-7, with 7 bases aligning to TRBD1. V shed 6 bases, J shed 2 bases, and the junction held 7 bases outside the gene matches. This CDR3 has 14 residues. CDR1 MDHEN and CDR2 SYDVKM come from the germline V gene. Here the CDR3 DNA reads TGTGCCAGCAGGCCCGGGACAGCCGCCTACGAGCAGTACTTC. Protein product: CASRPGTAAYEQYF. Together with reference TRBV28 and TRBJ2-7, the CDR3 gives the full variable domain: DVKVTQSSRYLVKRTGEKVFLECVQDMDHENMFWYRQDPGLGLRLIYFSYDVKMKEKGDIPEGYSVSREKKERFSLILESASTNQTSMYLCASRPGTAAYEQYFGPGTRLTVT.

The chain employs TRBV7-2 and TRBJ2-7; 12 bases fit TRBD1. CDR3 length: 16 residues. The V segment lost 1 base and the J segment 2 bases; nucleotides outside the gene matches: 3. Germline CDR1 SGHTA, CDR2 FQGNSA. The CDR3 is CASSLEGQGAPYEQYF. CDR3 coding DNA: TGTGCCAGCAGCTTAGAGGGACAGGGGGCCCCCTACGAGCAGTACTTC.

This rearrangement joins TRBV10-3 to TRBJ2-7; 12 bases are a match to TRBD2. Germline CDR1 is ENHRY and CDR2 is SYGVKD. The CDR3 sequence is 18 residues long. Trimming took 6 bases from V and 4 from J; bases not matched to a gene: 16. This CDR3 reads CAISTPIRLAGDGYEQYF. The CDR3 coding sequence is TGTGCCATCAGCACCCCCATACGACTAGCGGGAGACGGATACGAGCAGTACTTC.

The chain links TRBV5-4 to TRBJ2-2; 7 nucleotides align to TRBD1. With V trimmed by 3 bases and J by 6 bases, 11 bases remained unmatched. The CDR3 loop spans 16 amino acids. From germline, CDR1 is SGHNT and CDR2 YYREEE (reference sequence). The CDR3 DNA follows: TGTGCCAGCAGCTCCGGGACAGATGCAAGGGCCGGGGAGCTGTTTTTT. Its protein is CASSSGTDARAGELFF.

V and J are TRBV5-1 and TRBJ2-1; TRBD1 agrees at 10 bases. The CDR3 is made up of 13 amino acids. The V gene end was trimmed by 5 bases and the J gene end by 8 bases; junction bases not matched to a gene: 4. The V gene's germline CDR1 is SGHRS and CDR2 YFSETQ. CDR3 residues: CASRDGQGDEQFF. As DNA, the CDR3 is TGCGCCAGCAGAGATGGACAGGGGGATGAGCAGTTCTTC.

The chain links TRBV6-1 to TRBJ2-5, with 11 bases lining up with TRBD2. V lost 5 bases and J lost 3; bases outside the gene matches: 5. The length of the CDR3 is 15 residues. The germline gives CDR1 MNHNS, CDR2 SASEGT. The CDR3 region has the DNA TGTGCCAGCAGTTTTAGCGGGGGGGCAGAAGAGACCCAGTACTTC. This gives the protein CASSFSGGAEETQYF.

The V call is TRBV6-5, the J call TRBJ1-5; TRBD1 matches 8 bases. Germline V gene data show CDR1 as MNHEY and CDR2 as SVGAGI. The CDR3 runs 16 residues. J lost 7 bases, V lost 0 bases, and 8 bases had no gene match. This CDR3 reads CASSYSSQGARQPQHF. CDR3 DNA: TGTGCCAGCAGTTACTCGAGTCAGGGGGCCAGACAGCCCCAGCATTTT.

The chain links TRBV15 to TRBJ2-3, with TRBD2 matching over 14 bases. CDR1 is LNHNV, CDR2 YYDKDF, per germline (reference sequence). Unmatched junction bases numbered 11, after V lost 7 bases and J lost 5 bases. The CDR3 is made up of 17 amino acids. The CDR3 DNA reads TGTGCCACCAAGACTAGCGGGAGGGCCGCGGTTGGAGATACGCAGTATTTT. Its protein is CATKTSGRAAVGDTQYF.

CDR3 loop: CASSPSGQLNTEAFF. The DNA of the CDR3 is TGTGCCAGCTCACCGTCGGGACAGCTGAACACTGAAGCTTTCTTT. The V call is TRBV18, the J call TRBJ1-1; 7 nucleotides line up with TRBD1. J lost 0 bases, V lost 3 bases, and 4 bases had no gene match. The CDR3 spans 15 residues. The germline CDR1 and CDR2 sequences are KGHSH and LQKENI.